This TCR beta chain was sequenced in a study of CD8+CD57+ T cells in acquired aplastic anemia (dated by TCRdb to between 2017 and 2018). In the study overall: On average, sorted CD4+ and CD8+ cells yielded approximately 3 ug of extracted DNA, with a range of about 0.18 to 27.4 ug. A CD8+CD57+ expansion meant a frequency higher than the mean frequency seen in healthy subjects.

What the work shows at the level of the full study, not this receptor alone: No significant difference in CD8+ Simpson's diversity was found between patients and healthy controls (P=0.060). Some 27 CD8+ CDR3 sequences were found in both patients and controls but appeared to be highly expressed in patients and within the immunodominant clones of the patients.

Reading the germline V gene gives CDR1 SGDLS and CDR2 YYNGEE. The CDR3 runs 12 amino acids, cysteine and phenylalanine included. The entry retains the CDR3 DNA only, 36 bases that are in frame from base 1. Trimming removed 4 bases from V and 10 bases from J; the gene matches leave 5 bases unexplained. Flow cytometry had shown CD8+CD57+ cell expansion in the patients selected for sequencing. Severe acquired aplastic anemia was diagnosed in all patients according to International Study of Aplastic Anemia and Agranulocytosis and Camitta criteria. No patient had received any therapy when blood was sampled. In this study, sorted CD4+ and CD8+ T cells from the blood of healthy subjects and of severe aplastic anemia patients had their TCR repertoires deep-sequenced. Patients were enrolled under clinicaltrials.gov protocols 00001620, 01623167, 00001397, 00071045, 00081523 and 00961064 in the USA. Ficoll-Paque density gradient centrifugation was used to isolate peripheral blood mononuclear cells. CD4+ and CD8+ T cells were sorted by FACS or magnetic beads before DNA extraction.

This clonotype has just one count. It lacks a known antigen. No quality values exist for individual bases; no much larger clone is one base distant. One read alone provides weak support. TCR beta VDJ combination and CDR3 sequence profiling used genomic DNA as the template. An Illumina HiSeq 2000 was used for TCR repertoire sequencing. In the original analysis: Repertoire assessment relied on Simpson's diversity index, CDR3 size and DJ length profiles, and TRBV/TRBJ rearrangement plots. Whichever DNA sequence was most abundant in the deep sequencing data was defined as the immunodominant clone. CDR3 amino acid sequences were screened for sharing across subjects and were compared with published repertoires and the VDJdb database. In TCRdb, the public reads were trimmed at Q25 with fastp and aligned with MiXCR, with productive beta chains retained. Rows are combined by CDR3 protein, so each entry shows the most common genes and DNA. The V and J calls were determined by TCRdb, not by the authors. The sample data list approximately 180,000 distinct CDR3 sequences, and less than 65% of these were observed just once. The biggest ten clones account for 40% to 50% of the sample.

The specimen sequenced was sorted CD4+, CD8+, or CD8+CD57+ T cells (not recorded which) from PBMCs. The TCR sequence derives from a human donor with aplastic anemia. This receptor chain uses TRBV9 and TRBJ2-1; 7 of the junction bases match TRBD2. The bases read TGTGCCAGCAGCCAGGGACTAACAGAGCAGTTCTTC. Translated, it gives CASSQGLTEQFF.